Detailed here is one TCR beta chain. The data are from a study of CD8+CD57+ T cells in acquired aplastic anemia. It was genomic DNA that served as the template for profiling TCR beta VDJ and CDR3. TCRdb reprocessed the reads via MiXCR and lists one record per CDR3 protein. The sample has 150,000 to 200,000 distinct CDR3 sequences; approximately 49% are singletons. This CDR3 has 14 amino acids. Germline V gene lookup returns CDR1 SEHNR and CDR2 FQNEAQ (reference sequence). Trimming at V came to 5 bases and at J to 2 bases, leaving 3 bases not matched to a gene. The chain employs TRBV7-9 and TRBJ2-5; 9 bases are shared with TRBD2. Sequencing used sorted CD4+, CD8+, or CD8+CD57+ T cells (not recorded which) from PBMCs. This clonotype was sampled from a human donor in good health. The CDR3 here is CASSVSGGQETQYF. The CDR3 nucleotides read TGTGCCAGCAGCGTCAGCGGGGGGCAAGAGACCCAGTACTTC. The variable domain in full, with the rest retrieved from reference TRBV7-9 and TRBJ2-5, is DTGVSQNPRHKITKRGQNVTFRCDPISEHNRLYWYRQTLGQGPEFLTYFQNEAQLEKSRLLSDRFSAERPKGSFSTLEIQRTEQGDSAMYLCASSVSGGQETQYFGPGTRLLVL.